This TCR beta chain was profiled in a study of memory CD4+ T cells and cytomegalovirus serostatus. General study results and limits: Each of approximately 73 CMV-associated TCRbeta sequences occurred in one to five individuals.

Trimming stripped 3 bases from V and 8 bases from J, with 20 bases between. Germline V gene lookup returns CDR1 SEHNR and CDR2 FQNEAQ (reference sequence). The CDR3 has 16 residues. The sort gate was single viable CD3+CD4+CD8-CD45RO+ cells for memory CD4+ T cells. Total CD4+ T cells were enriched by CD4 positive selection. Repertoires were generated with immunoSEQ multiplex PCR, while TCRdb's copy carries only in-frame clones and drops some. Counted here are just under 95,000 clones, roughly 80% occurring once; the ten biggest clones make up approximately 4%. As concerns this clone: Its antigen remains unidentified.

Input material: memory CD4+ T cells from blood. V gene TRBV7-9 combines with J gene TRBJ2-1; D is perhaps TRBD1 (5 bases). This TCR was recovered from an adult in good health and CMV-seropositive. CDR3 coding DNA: TGTGCCAGCAGCTTGCCGGAGCAGGGAAGTCTCTATGAGCAGTTCTTC. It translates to CASSLPEQGSLYEQFF.